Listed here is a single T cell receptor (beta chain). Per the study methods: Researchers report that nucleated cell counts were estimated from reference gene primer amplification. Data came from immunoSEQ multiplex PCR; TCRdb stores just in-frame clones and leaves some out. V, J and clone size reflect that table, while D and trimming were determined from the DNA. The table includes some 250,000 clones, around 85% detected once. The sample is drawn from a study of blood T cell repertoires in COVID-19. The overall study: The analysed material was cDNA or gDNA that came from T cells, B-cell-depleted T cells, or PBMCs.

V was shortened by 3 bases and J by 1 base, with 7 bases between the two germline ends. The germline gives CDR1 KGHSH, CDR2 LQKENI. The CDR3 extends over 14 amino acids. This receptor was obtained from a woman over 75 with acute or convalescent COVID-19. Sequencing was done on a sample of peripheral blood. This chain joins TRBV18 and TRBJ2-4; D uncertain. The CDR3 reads CASSPRNAKNIQYF. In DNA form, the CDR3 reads TGTGCCAGCTCACCGAGGAACGCCAAAAACATTCAGTACTTC.